This record looks at one TCR beta chain sequence and its context. The germline V gene has CDR1 LNHDA and CDR2 SQIVND (reference sequence). This CDR3 comprises 13 residues. V lost 8 bases and J lost 1, with 12 bases in between. This record belongs to a study of T cell changes during pregnancy in multiple sclerosis. The table came from immunoSEQ multiplex PCR; TCRdb's copy has only in-frame clones and leaves some out. This sample yields approximately 60,000 clones, of which about 94% are seen a single time; less than 0.45% belongs to the top ten. The sample here was CD4+ T cells from peripheral blood mononuclear cells, taken before pregnancy. V usage is TRBV19 and J usage is TRBJ2-7; tentative D call: TRBD2 (6 bases). The receptor's source is a female donor with multiple sclerosis, enrolled in a pregnancy study. The CDR3 reads CASRGTDSYEQYF. The CDR3 coding sequence is TGTGCCAGTCGCGGGACCGATTCCTACGAGCAGTACTTC.